The sequence of this T cell receptor beta chain was determined in a study of shared clonotypes between healthy human individuals. The CDR3 loop spans 17 amino acids. Germline V gene sequence: CDR1 SGHNT, CDR2 YENEEA. Trimming took 1 base from V and 5 from J; bases not matched to a gene: 8. TCRdb's table, derived via immunoSEQ multiplex PCR, lists solely in-frame clones and lacks some. The data contain about half a million clones, about four fifths of them seen just once; the ten biggest clones take up roughly an eighth. The V gene is TRBV11-3, the J gene TRBJ2-1; the match to TRBD2 covers 10 bases. The specimen was PBMCs. The sequence came from a woman in her thirties or forties in good health. Some clones in this sample may be carry-over from other donors' samples. CDR3 sequence (DNA): TGTGCCAGCAGCTTAGCCCACAGCGGGAGGGCTGACAATGAGCAGTTCTTC. Its translation is CASSLAHSGRADNEQFF.